This TCR beta chain stems from a study of Graves' ophthalmopathy and Graves' hyperthyroidism. The study, taken as a whole, reports: The model predicted ophthalmopathy progression with roughly 70% sensitivity and less than 80% specificity. Detection in blood was also observed for most expanded thyroid clonotypes above 0.001 frequency.

Clinical symptoms, serum thyroxine, TRAb, thyroid ultrasound and orbital computed tomography formed the basis of diagnosis. The authors amplified TCR beta CDR3 regions from RNA transcripts. Investigators did first-round RT-PCR with HTBI primers, then second-round multiplex PCR. One entry per CDR3 protein results from TCRdb running MiXCR on the multiplex PCR reads. The profile shows hundreds of thousands of distinct CDR3 sequences, 22% of them singletons. This CDR3 comprises 14 residues. CDR1 and CDR2 from the germline V gene are MNHEY and SVGEGT. V gave up 7 bases and J gave up 2 bases, with 14 bases separating them. This clonotype was seen a handful of times. Its antigen is undetermined.

The sample was peripheral blood. The gene calls are TRBV6-2 or TRBV6-3 and TRBJ2-5; D possibly uses TRBD1 or TRBD2 (5 bases each). The origin of this receptor is a woman younger than 35 with stable Graves' hyperthyroidism. Some clones in this sample may be carry-over from other donors' samples. This chain's CDR3 is CASTYGDAQETQYF. DNA of the CDR3: TGTGCCAGCACCTATGGGGACGCTCAAGAGACCCAGTACTTC.